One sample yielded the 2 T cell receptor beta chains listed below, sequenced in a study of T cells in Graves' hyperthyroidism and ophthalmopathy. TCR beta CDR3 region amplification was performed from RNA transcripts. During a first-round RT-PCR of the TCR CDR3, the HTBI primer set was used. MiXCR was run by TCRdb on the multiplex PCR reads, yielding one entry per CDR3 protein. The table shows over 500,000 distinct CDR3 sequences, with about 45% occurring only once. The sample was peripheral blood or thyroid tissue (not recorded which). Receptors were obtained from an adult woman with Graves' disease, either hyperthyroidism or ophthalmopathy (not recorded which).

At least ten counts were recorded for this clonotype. The CDR3 nucleotides are TGCAGCGTTGTTCCGACAGGGTATAGCCAAGAGACCCAGTACTTC. Amino acids: CSVVPTGYSQETQYF. The chain links TRBV29-1 to TRBJ2-5; 7 bases match TRBD1. Losses at the gene ends were 4 bases for V and 1 base for J; bases not matched to a gene: 9. CDR3 length: 15 amino acids. The germline V gene encodes CDR1 SQVTM and CDR2 ANQGSEA.

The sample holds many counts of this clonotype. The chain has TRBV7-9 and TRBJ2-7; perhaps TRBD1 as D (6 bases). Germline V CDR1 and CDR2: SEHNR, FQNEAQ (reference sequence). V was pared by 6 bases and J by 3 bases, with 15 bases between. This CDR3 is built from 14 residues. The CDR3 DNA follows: TGTGCCAGCAGTCCAACGGACAGCTACTACGAGCAGTACTTC. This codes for CASSPTDSYYEQYF. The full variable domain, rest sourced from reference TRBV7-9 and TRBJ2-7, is DTGVSQNPRHKITKRGQNVTFRCDPISEHNRLYWYRQTLGQGPEFLTYFQNEAQLEKSRLLSDRFSAERPKGSFSTLEIQRTEQGDSAMYLCASSPTDSYYEQYFGPGTRLTVT.